Following are 30 T cell receptor beta chains from one sample sequenced in a study of molecular identifiers for immune sequencing clone quantification. A single record per CDR3 protein comes from TCRdb applying MiXCR to the PCR reads. The profile shows about 68,000 distinct CDR3 sequences, over 15% of them singletons. The sample comprised naive CD8+ T cells from blood, with Jurkat cell RNA spiked in. Stated subset: FACS-sorted CD8+CD4-CCR7+CD45RA+ naive T cells. Receptor source: a human donor in good health. Some libraries in this study had Jurkat cell RNA spiked in.

The chain recombines TRBV28 with TRBJ1-1, with D tentatively TRBD1 (5 bases). V lost 1 base, J lost 7 bases, and 10 bases lay in between. Per germline, CDR1 MDHEN and CDR2 SYDVKM. The CDR3 consists of 13 residues. CDR3 nucleotides: TGTGCCAGCAGTTTATATCAGGGAGGTGAAGCTTTCTTT. This sequence encodes CASSLYQGGEAFF.

A note on this clonotype: With a much larger clone just one base away, this may be a read error. This chain uses TRBV7-9 with TRBJ1-4; D is uncertain. The CDR3 covers 14 residues. CDR1 is SEHNR and CDR2 is FQNEAQ in the germline V gene (reference sequence). This CDR3 reads CASSRALSGEKLVF. In DNA, the CDR3 is TGTGCCAGCAGCCGGGCTTTGTCTGGGGAAAAACTGGTTTTT.

The table lists this clonotype with many counts. The genes are TRBV30 and TRBJ2-7; 12 nucleotides match TRBD1. V trimming: 8 bases; J trimming: 6 bases; junction bases outside the gene matches: 11. The CDR3 contains 14 residues. Germline values: CDR1 GTSNPN, CDR2 SVGIG (reference sequence). CDR3 in amino acids: CAGGYGTGGLEQYF. The CDR3 DNA is TGTGCCGGAGGGTATGGGACAGGGGGCCTCGAGCAGTACTTC.

Note on this clonotype: This may be a read error: a much more frequent sequence differs by one nucleotide. The chain recombines TRBV3-1 with TRBJ2-3; D not resolved. CDR1 and CDR2 from the germline V gene are LGHDT and YNNKEL (reference sequence). The CDR3 extends over 16 amino acids. The CDR3 DNA reads TGTGCCAACAGCCAAGATTATTATAGAACCACAGATACGCAGTATTTT. Translated, it gives CANSQDYYRTTDTQYF.

In its sample, this clonotype was seen a few times. The V gene is TRBV14, the J gene TRBJ2-7; D is possibly TRBD2 (6 bases). Germline V gene sequence: CDR1 SGHDN, CDR2 FVKESK. V dropped 2 bases and J dropped 2 bases, with 19 bases sitting between them. This CDR3 spans 17 amino acids. Written as DNA, the CDR3 is TGTGCCAGCAGCCAAAGGATTACCGGGACTGGAACCTACGAGCAGTACTTC. Protein product: CASSQRITGTGTYEQYF. Supplemented by reference TRBV14 and TRBJ2-7, the full variable domain reads EAGVTQFPSHSVIEKGQTVTLRCDPISGHDNLYWYRRVMGKEIKFLLHFVKESKQDESGMPNNRFLAERTGGTYSTLKVQPAELEDSGVYFCASSQRITGTGTYEQYFGPGTRLTVT.

This clonotype appeared a single time. A much more abundant neighbour one base away suggests this may be a read error. This rearrangement joins TRBV14 to TRBJ2-3, with 7 positions matching TRBD2. The V and J ends lost 4 bases and 0 bases, in that order; junction bases with no gene match: 4. Germline values: CDR1 SGHDN, CDR2 FVKESK. This CDR3 spans 15 amino acids. In nucleotides, the CDR3 is TGTGCCAGCAGCCCGAGACTAGCCAGCACAGATACGCAGTATTTT. Translated: CASSPRLASTDTQYF.

This clonotype was seen at least ten times. The gene calls are TRBV6-2 or TRBV6-3 and TRBJ2-7; D perhaps matches TRBD2 (6 bases). Germline V gene data show CDR1 as MNHEY and CDR2 as SVGEGT. V shed 11 bases and J shed 2 bases, with 22 bases lying between them. The CDR3 is made up of 15 amino acids. The CDR3 sequence is CAHGPAGRPTYEQYF. The CDR3, as DNA: TGTGCCCACGGACCGGCGGGAAGACCTACCTACGAGCAGTACTTC.

This clonotype was observed many times. This chain connects TRBV4-1 to TRBJ2-7; the match to TRBD2 covers 7 bases. In germline, CDR1 is MGHRA, CDR2 YSYEKL. Trimming took 1 base from V and 6 from J; bases not matched to a gene: 9. This CDR3 has 15 residues. The CDR3 sequence: CASSQVVGGPGEQYF. CDR3 coding DNA: TGCGCCAGCAGCCAAGTTGTGGGAGGGCCCGGCGAGCAGTACTTC.

Regarding this clonotype: A much larger clone lies a single base off, so this may be a read error. This chain uses TRBV28 with TRBJ1-1; D call uncertain. Germline assignment: CDR1 MDHEN and CDR2 SYDVKM. Trimming stripped 5 bases from V and 0 bases from J, with 19 bases between. The CDR3 contains 17 residues. DNA of the CDR3: TGTGCCAGCAGTCTCGAGCAGCCAACTGAGATGAACACTGAAGCTTTCTTT. Residues: CASSLEQPTEMNTEAFF.

About this clonotype: Since a much larger clone is just one base distant, this may be a read error. DNA for the CDR3: TGTGCCAGCAATCGTCAAACGAACTCTGGAAACACCACATATTTT. Protein: CASNRQTNSGNTTYF. V usage is TRBV2 and J usage is TRBJ1-3, with D unclear. Per the germline V gene, CDR1 is SNHLY and CDR2 is FYNNEI. The CDR3 length is 15 residues.

This clonotype appeared many times. The rearrangement joins TRBV3-1 to TRBJ2-7; D ambiguous. Trimming took off 0 bases at V and 4 bases at J, with 4 bases between the two ends. The CDR3 is made up of 12 amino acids. CDR1 LGHDT and CDR2 YNNKEL come from the germline V gene (reference sequence). Here the CDR3 DNA reads TGTGCCAGCAGCCAAGAGTATTACGAGCAGTACTTC. Translated, it gives CASSQEYYEQYF.

In regard to this clonotype: Since the CDR3 does not end with the conserved phenylalanine or tryptophan, this likely comes from a read error. The gene calls are TRBV28 and TRBJ2-3; 15 nucleotides agree with TRBD2. CDR3 length: 16 amino acids. Germline V gene lookup returns CDR1 MDHEN and CDR2 SYDVKM. V shed 5 bases, J shed 4 bases, and the junction held 4 bases outside the gene matches. CDR3 DNA: TGTGCCAGCAGTCCGGGACTAGCGGGGGGCGCAGATACGCAGTATTCT. Translating it yields CASSPGLAGGADTQYS.

The chain couples TRBV11-3 to TRBJ2-1; D may be TRBD1 (6 bases). V was shortened by 3 bases and J by 4 bases, with 13 bases between the two germline ends. The CDR3 loop spans 15 amino acids. The germline V gene encodes CDR1 SGHNT and CDR2 YENEEA. The CDR3 sequence is CASSFQGMTYNEQFF. CDR3 bases: TGTGCCAGCAGCTTTCAGGGGATGACGTACAATGAGCAGTTCTTC.

At least ten counts were recorded for this clonotype. V usage is TRBV19 and J usage is TRBJ2-7; maybe TRBD2 (6 bases). From germline, CDR1 is LNHDA and CDR2 SQIVND (reference sequence). The CDR3 loop spans 12 amino acids. Between the trimmed V and J ends, which lost 5 bases and 7 bases, there was a span of 12 bases. The CDR3 region has the DNA TGTGCCAGTAGTGCGGACTATTTAGAGCAGTACTTC. It encodes CASSADYLEQYF.

The chain uses TRBV19 and TRBJ2-1; D is unclear. This CDR3 has 13 residues. Per the germline V gene, CDR1 is LNHDA and CDR2 is SQIVND (reference sequence). V shed 3 bases and J shed 4 bases, with 7 bases lying between them. In DNA, the CDR3 is TGTGCCAGTAGTATCGACGTATACAATGAGCAGTTCTTC. This codes for CASSIDVYNEQFF. Complete variable domain (other parts from reference TRBV19 and TRBJ2-1): DGGITQSPKYLFRKEGQNVTLSCEQNLNHDAMYWYRQDPGQGLRLIYYSQIVNDFQKGDIAEGYSVSREKKESFPLTVTSAQKNPTAFYLCASSIDVYNEQFFGPGTRLTVL.

The chain has TRBV28 and TRBJ2-7; D remains unclear. The germline CDR1 and CDR2 sequences are MDHEN and SYDVKM. CDR3 size: 13 residues. V gave up 5 bases and J gave up 3 bases, with 11 bases separating them. As DNA, the CDR3 is TGTGCCAGCAGTGTCCACCCCAACTACGAGCAGTACTTC. It specifies CASSVHPNYEQYF.

This clonotype was observed many times. The gene calls are TRBV4-1 and TRBJ1-1; D call uncertain. Germline assignment: CDR1 MGHRA and CDR2 YSYEKL. The CDR3 covers 13 residues. Trimming removed 2 bases from V and 1 base from J, with 5 bases in between. Here the CDR3 DNA reads TGCGCCAGCAGCCAAACCGGGAACACTGAAGCTTTCTTT. This encodes CASSQTGNTEAFF.

This clonotype occurred many times. The rearrangement joins TRBV4-2 to TRBJ2-3, with 8 bases matching TRBD2. V shed 1 base and J 2 bases; nucleotides not matched to a gene: 11. Germline CDR1 is LGHNA and CDR2 is YNFKEQ. There are 18 residues in the CDR3. The CDR3 DNA reads TGTGCCAGCAGCCAAGTCGGACGGGAGGGCCTTAACACAGATACGCAGTATTTT. Its protein is CASSQVGREGLNTDTQYF.

This clonotype showed up many times. The J gene is TRBJ1-2, the V gene TRBV6-5, with 9 bases aligning to TRBD1. V trimming: 6 bases; J trimming: 4 bases; junction bases outside the gene matches: 6. This CDR3 has 14 residues. Germline CDR1 MNHEY, CDR2 SVGAGI. Here the CDR3 DNA reads TGTGCCAGCAGGAAGACAGGGGGTATCTATGGCTACACCTTC. Translation: CASRKTGGIYGYTF.

This clonotype occurred many times. This chain links TRBV28 with TRBJ2-3; no reliable D call. The V gene lost 5 bases and the J gene lost 10 bases, with 19 bases spanning the gap. Germline loops: CDR1 MDHEN, CDR2 SYDVKM. There are 14 residues in the CDR3. As DNA, the CDR3 is TGTGCCAGCAGTCCTCGGCAAGCTGAGTGGGCGCAGTATTTT. This sequence encodes CASSPRQAEWAQYF.

This clonotype was detected many times. Here the CDR3 reads CASSLSSGRAYEQFF. The CDR3, as DNA: TGTGCCAGCAGTTTGTCTAGCGGGAGGGCCTATGAGCAGTTCTTC. The V call is TRBV12-3 or TRBV12-4, the J call TRBJ2-1; 12 bases map to TRBD2. With V trimmed by 3 bases and J by 8 bases, 5 bases remained unmatched. The CDR3 runs 15 residues.

This clonotype has more than one count but fewer than ten. CDR3: CASSLEEGLDNEQFF. CDR3 DNA sequence: TGTGCCAGCAGCTTAGAAGAAGGGTTGGACAATGAGCAGTTCTTC. The rearrangement joins TRBV7-9 to TRBJ2-1; D gene unclear. Germline CDR1 SEHNR, CDR2 FQNEAQ (reference sequence). V lost 1 base, J lost 5 bases, and 12 bases lay in between. The CDR3 is 15 amino acids.

Remarks on this clonotype: A much larger clone differs by one base, so this may be a read error. The rearrangement joins TRBV10-2 to TRBJ1-5; D is unresolved. From germline, CDR1 is WSHSY and CDR2 SAAADI. The ends were cut back, 8 bases at V and 3 bases at J, with 8 bases in the middle. The CDR3 spans 12 residues. CDR3 protein: CASGVTNQPQHF. The CDR3 DNA reads TGCGCCAGCGGTGTCACCAATCAGCCCCAGCATTTT.

This clonotype was detected ten times or more. The chain recombines TRBV19 with TRBJ2-2; 7 bases align to TRBD1. V shed 7 bases and J 6 bases; nucleotides not matched to a gene: 5. The germline V gene encodes CDR1 LNHDA and CDR2 SQIVND (reference sequence). This CDR3 has 13 residues. CDR3 bases: TGTGCCAGTATGACAGGGTGGCCCGGGGAGCTGTTTTTT. As protein: CASMTGWPGELFF.

This clonotype was picked up many times. The chain uses TRBV29-1 and TRBJ2-5; the match to TRBD2 covers 8 bases. Germline CDR1 and CDR2: SQVTM and ANQGSEA. J gave up 2 bases and V 8 bases, and 7 bases lay outside the gene matches. The CDR3 sequence is 13 residues long. The CDR3 sequence is CSMAGGRQETQYF. The CDR3, as DNA: TGCAGCATGGCGGGGGGCAGGCAAGAGACCCAGTACTTC.

This clonotype was counted ten times or more. The chain has TRBV5-1 and TRBJ2-3; D possibly corresponds to TRBD2 (6 bases). The V end lost 4 bases, the J end lost 1 base, and 19 bases lay between the germline ends. CDR1 is SGHRS, CDR2 YFSETQ, per germline. The CDR3 spans 17 residues. Here the CDR3 reads CASSTIRAGSGTDTQYF. The CDR3 bases are TGCGCCAGCAGCACCATAAGGGCGGGGTCGGGCACAGATACGCAGTATTTT. The whole variable domain, filled in from reference TRBV5-1 and TRBJ2-3, reads KAGVTQTPRYLIKTRGQQVTLSCSPISGHRSVSWYQQTPGQGLQFLFEYFSETQRNKGNFPGRFSGRQFSNSRSEMNVSTLELGDSALYLCASSTIRAGSGTDTQYFGPGTRLTVL.

CDR3 loop: CASSSVTHNEQFF. In DNA form, the CDR3 reads TGTGCCAGCAGCTCTGTTACCCACAATGAGCAGTTCTTC. The chain employs TRBV7-8 and TRBJ2-1; D not certain. CDR1 and CDR2 from the germline V gene are SGHVS and FQNEAQ. This CDR3 has 13 amino acids. V was cut by 4 bases and J by 5 bases, with 9 bases left in between.

About this clonotype itself: This may be a read error, as it is one base from a much larger clone. The chain links TRBV9 to TRBJ1-1, with D unclear. Trimming removed 3 bases at V and 4 bases at J, with 10 bases between. The CDR3 runs 13 residues. Germline V gene lookup returns CDR1 SGDLS and CDR2 YYNGEE. CDR3 amino acids: CASSAAAGTEAFF. As DNA, the CDR3 is TGTGCCAGCAGCGCAGCGGCTGGCACTGAAGCTTTCTTT.

At least ten counts were recorded for this clonotype. This chain's CDR3 is CASRGVLDGYTF. The CDR3 DNA sequence: TGCGCCAGCAGAGGGGTTCTGGATGGCTACACCTTC. This chain connects TRBV4-1 to TRBJ1-2, with a possible D match to TRBD1 (5 bases). The germline V gene encodes CDR1 MGHRA and CDR2 YSYEKL. The CDR3 runs 12 residues. Trimming stripped 6 bases from V and 6 bases from J, with 11 bases between.

Worth noting for this clonotype: A single base separates this from a much larger clone, so it may be a read error. CDR3 sequence: CASSPQAGGRDEQFF. CDR3 DNA sequence: TGTGCCAGCAGTCCTCAGGCGGGGGGCAGGGATGAGCAGTTCTTC. The rearrangement uses TRBV12-3 or TRBV12-4 and TRBJ2-1; 8 bases match TRBD2. Germline trimming cut 5 bases from V and 8 bases from J; bases unmatched to any gene: 11. The CDR3 is made up of 15 amino acids.